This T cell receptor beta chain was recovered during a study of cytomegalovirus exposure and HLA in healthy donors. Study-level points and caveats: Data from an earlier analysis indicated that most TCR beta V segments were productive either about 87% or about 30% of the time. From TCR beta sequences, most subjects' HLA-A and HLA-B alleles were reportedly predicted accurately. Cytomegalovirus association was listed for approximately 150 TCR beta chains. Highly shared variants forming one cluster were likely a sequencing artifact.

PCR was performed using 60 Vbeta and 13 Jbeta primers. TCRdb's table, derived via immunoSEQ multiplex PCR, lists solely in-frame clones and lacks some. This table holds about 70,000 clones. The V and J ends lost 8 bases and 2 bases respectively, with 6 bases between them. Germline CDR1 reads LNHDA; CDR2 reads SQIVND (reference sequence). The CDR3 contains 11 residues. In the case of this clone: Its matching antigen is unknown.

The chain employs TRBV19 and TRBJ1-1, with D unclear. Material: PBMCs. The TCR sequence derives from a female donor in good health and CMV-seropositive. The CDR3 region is CASVTNTEAFF. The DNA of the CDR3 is TGTGCCAGTGTAACAAACACTGAAGCTTTCTTT.